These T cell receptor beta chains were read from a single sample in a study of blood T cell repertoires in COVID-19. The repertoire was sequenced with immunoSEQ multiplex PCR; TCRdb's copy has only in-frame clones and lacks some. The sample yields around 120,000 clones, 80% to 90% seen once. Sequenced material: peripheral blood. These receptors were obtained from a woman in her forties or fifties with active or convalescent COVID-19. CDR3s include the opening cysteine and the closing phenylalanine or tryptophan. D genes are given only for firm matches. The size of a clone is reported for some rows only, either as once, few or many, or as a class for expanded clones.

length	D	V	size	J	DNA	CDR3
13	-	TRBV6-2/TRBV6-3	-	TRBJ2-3	TGTGCCAGCAGTTTCCCGTCACAAGATACGCAGTATTTT	CASSFPSQDTQYF
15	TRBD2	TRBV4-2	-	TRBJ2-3	TGTGCCAGCAGCCAAGGCGGGAGGGGTCCGGATACGCAGTATTTT	CASSQGGRGPDTQYF
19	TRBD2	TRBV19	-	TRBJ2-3	TGTGCCAGTAGTAGCCCTAGCGGCGCTGTTCTTATGGGCACAGATACGCAGTATTTT	CASSSPSGAVLMGTDTQYF
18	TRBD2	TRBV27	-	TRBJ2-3	TGTGCCAGCAGTTTATACCCCCCTACTAGCGTCAGCACAGATACGCAGTATTTT	CASSLYPPTSVSTDTQYF
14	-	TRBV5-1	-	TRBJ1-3	TGCGCCAGCAGCCGGGAGGGAAAAGGAAACACCATATATTTT	CASSREGKGNTIYF
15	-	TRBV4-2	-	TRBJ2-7	TGTGCCAGCAGCCAAGAAACCGCAGGGGGGAACGAGCAGTACTTC	CASSQETAGGNEQYF
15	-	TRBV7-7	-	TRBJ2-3	TGTGCTAGCAGCCTTTCAGCGGGCCCGACAGATACGCAGTATTTT	CASSLSAGPTDTQYF
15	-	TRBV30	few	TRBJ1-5	TGTGCCTGGAGTCTGACAGAAAATAGCAATCAGCCCCAGCATTTT	CAWSLTENSNQPQHF
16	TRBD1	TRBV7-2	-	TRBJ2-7	TGTGCCAGCAGCTTAGCCCAACAGGGGACAAATTACGAGCAGTACTTC	CASSLAQQGTNYEQYF
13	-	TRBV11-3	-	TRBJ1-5	TGTGCCAGCAGCTTGAGGGTTACTCAGCCCCAGCATTTT	CASSLRVTQPQHF
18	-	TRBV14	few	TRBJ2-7	TGTGCCAGCAGCCAAGAGAACAGGGGGACTACTTTTCTTTACGAGCAGTACTTC	CASSQENRGTTFLYEQYF
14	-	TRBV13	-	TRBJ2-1	TGTGCCACCACAGGGAACGGTAAATACAATGAGCAGTTCTTC	CATTGNGKYNEQFF
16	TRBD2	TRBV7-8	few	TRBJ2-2	TGTGCCAGCAGCCCGAGGACTAGCGGTAACACCGGGGAGCTGTTTTTT	CASSPRTSGNTGELFF
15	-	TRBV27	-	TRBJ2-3	TGTGCCAGCAGCACACTATGGCGGAACACAGATACGCAGTATTTT	CASSTLWRNTDTQYF
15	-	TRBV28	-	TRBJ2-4	TGTGCCAGCAGTTCCGGGGGGCTAACCAAAAACATTCAGTACTTC	CASSSGGLTKNIQYF
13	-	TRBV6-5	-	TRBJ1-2	TGTGCCAGCAGTAATAGGGGGAACTATGGCTACACCTTC	CASSNRGNYGYTF
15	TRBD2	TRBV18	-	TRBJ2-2	TGTGCCAGCTCACCAGGGACTAGCGCCACCGGGGAGCTGTTTTTT	CASSPGTSATGELFF
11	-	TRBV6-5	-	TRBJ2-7	TGTGCCAGCAGGGTAGTTTACGAGCAGTACTTC	CASRVVYEQYF
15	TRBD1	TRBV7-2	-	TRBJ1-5	TGTGCCAGCAGCTTCGTAGCAGGGGGAGATCAGCCCCAGCATTTT	CASSFVAGGDQPQHF
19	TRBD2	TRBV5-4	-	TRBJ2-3	TGTGCCAGCAGCACCCTAAAAATCGGGACTAGCGGGGGGACAGATACGCAGTATTTT	CASSTLKIGTSGGTDTQYF
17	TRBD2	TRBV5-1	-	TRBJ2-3	TGCGCCAGCAGCCAGCGCGGGACTACCGCCCTCACAGATACGCAGTATTTT	CASSQRGTTALTDTQYF
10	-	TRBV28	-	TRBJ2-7	TGTGCCAGCAGCGACTATGAGCAGTACTTC	CASSDYEQYF
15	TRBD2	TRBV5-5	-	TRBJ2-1	TGTGCCAGCAGCTTTAGCGGGTCGACCTACAATGAGCAGTTCTTC	CASSFSGSTYNEQFF
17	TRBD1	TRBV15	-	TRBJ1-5	TGTGCCACCAGCAGATCCCTGACAGGGAGTAGCAATCAGCCCCAGCATTTT	CATSRSLTGSSNQPQHF
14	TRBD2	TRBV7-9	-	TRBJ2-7	TGTGCCAGCAGCTTACTGGCGGGAGGTTACGAGCAGTACTTC	CASSLLAGGYEQYF
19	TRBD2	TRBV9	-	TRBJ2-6	TGTGCCAGCAGCGTGACCGTCGTGACGGGGGGCTCTGGGGCCAACGTCCTGACTTTC	CASSVTVVTGGSGANVLTF
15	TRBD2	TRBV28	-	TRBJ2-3	TGTGCCAGCAATAGCGGGGGTGGGGGCACAGATACGCAGTATTTT	CASNSGGGGTDTQYF
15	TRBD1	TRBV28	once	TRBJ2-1	TGTGCCAGCAGTCCGGGACAGGGCTCCTACAATGAGCAGTTCTTC	CASSPGQGSYNEQFF
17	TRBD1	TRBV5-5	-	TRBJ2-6	TGTGCCAGCAGTCCGGGACAGGGGCTAGCTGGGGCCAACGTCCTGACTTTC	CASSPGQGLAGANVLTF
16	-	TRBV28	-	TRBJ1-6	TGTGCCAGCAGTTTATTTGGCCGAGTCGGGGGGTCACCCCTCCACTTT	CASSLFGRVGGSPLHF
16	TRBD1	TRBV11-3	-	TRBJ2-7	TGTGCCAGCAGCTTAGGGGACGGGACAGGGAACTACGAGCAGTACTTC	CASSLGDGTGNYEQYF
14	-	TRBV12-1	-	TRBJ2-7	TGTGCCAGCAGCTTCAACCCGTATAGTGCCGAGCAGTACTTC	CASSFNPYSAEQYF
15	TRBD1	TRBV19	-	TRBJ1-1	TGTGCCAGTAGTTACAGGGGGCAATCGAACACTGAAGCTTTCTTT	CASSYRGQSNTEAFF
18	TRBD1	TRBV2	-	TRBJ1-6	TGTGCCAGCAGTGAAGCGTGGGGCAGGGGGCTTAATAATTCACCCCTCCACTTT	CASSEAWGRGLNNSPLHF
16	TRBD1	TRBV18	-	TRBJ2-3	TGTGCCAGCTCACCCGCGGGGACAGGGACCACAGATACGCAGTATTTT	CASSPAGTGTTDTQYF
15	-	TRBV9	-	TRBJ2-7	TGTGCCAGCAGCGAGGGAGCGGGCGCCTCCTACGAGCAGTACTTC	CASSEGAGASYEQYF
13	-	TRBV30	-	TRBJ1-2	TGTGCCGGGTCTATAGACAGGCACCCTGGCTACACCTTC	CAGSIDRHPGYTF
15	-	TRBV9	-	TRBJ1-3	TGTGCCAGCAGCCCACCCCGTAGCTCTGGAAACACCATATATTTT	CASSPPRSSGNTIYF
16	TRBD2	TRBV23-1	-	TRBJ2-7	TGCGCCAGCAGTCAAGTTTCGCCTAGCGGAAGCTACGAGCAGTACTTC	CASSQVSPSGSYEQYF
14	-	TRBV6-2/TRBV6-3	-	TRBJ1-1	TGTGCCAGCAGCTATAACACGGGGAACACTGAAGCTTTCTTT	CASSYNTGNTEAFF
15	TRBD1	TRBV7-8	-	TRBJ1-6	TGTGCCAGCAGGAAGGGACAGGGCGTTAATTCACCCCTCCACTTT	CASRKGQGVNSPLHF
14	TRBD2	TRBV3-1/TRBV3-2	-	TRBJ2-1	TGTGCCAGCAGCCAAGATTCGAGCGGGAGGAACTGGTTCTTC	CASSQDSSGRNWFF
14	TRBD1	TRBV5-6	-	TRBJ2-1	TGTGCCAGCAGCTTGGGACAGGGATACAATGAGCAGTTCTTC	CASSLGQGYNEQFF
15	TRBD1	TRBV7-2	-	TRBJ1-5	TGTGCCAGCAGCTTAGCAACAGGGGGCAATCAGCCCCAGCATTTT	CASSLATGGNQPQHF
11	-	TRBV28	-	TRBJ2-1	TGTGCCAGCATAAGACAGCCCCACGAGTTCTTC	CASIRQPHEFF
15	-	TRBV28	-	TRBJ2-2	TGTGCCAGCAGCTTCACAGGGTTTTTAAGCGGGGAGCTGTTTTTT	CASSFTGFLSGELFF
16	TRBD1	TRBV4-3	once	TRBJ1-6	TGCGCCAGCAGCCAGCGACAGGGGGCTTTATATTCACCCCTCCACTTT	CASSQRQGALYSPLHF
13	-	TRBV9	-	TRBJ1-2	TGTGCCAGCAGCCTGGGCGAAGAATATGGCTACACCTTC	CASSLGEEYGYTF
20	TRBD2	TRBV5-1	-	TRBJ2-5	TGCGCCAGCAGTCGAGTCTGGCGGGAGAAGTGGGCGTCGAACCAAGAGACCCAGTACTTC	CASSRVWREKWASNQETQYF
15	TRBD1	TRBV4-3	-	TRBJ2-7	TGCGCCAGCAGCCAAGCGCCCGGACAGGCTTACGAGCAGTACTTC	CASSQAPGQAYEQYF
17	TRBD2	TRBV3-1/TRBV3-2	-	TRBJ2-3	TGTGCCAGCAGCCAGGTCGCAGCGGGAGGGCCGGGAGATACGCAGTATTTT	CASSQVAAGGPGDTQYF
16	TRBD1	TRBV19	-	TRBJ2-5	TGTGCCAGTAGTACTGGACAGGCTTTTTCATCGGAGACCCAGTACTTC	CASSTGQAFSSETQYF